Following are 20 T cell receptor beta chains from one sample sequenced in a study of PD-1 blockade in classical Hodgkin lymphoma (dated by TCRdb to 2018 to 2020). Taken with the paper, the label for time point translates to: cycle 4 day 1 (C4D1), after more than five weeks of nivolumab. Every trial patient had relapsed following autologous stem cell transplantation, and prior brentuximab vedotin exposure was what differed among cohorts A, B and C. Library method: the immunoSEQ multiplex PCR assay. This immuneACCESS table, as held by TCRdb, lists in-frame sequences with V and J called but not all clones. Of the missing ones, under half trace to an unresolved V gene in checked studies; the others have no known cause. This sample lists 35,000 to 50,000 clones; 55% to 80% were detected once. The biggest ten clones account for over 3% of the sample. This specimen was peripheral blood mononuclear cells (PBMCs), taken before the fourth cycle of nivolumab. Receptors were obtained from a human donor with classical Hodgkin lymphoma.

The V and J genes are TRBV30 and TRBJ1-4; no firm D call. The CDR3 is 14 amino acids. Per germline, CDR1 GTSNPN and CDR2 SVGIG (reference sequence). V was pared by 3 bases and J by 5 bases, with 13 bases between. This chain's CDR3 is CAWSSKGSNEKLFF. CDR3 sequence (DNA): TGTGCCTGGAGCTCGAAAGGGTCAAATGAAAAACTGTTTTTT.

This clone appeared once. CDR3 loop: CASSMTVQETQYF. In DNA, the CDR3 is TGCGCCAGCAGTATGACAGTCCAAGAGACCCAGTACTTC. The rearrangement uses TRBV10-1 and TRBJ2-5; a possible D gene is TRBD1 (5 bases). Germline assignment: CDR1 WNHNN and CDR2 SYGVQD (reference sequence). The length of the CDR3 is 13 residues. The V end was cut by 5 bases, the J end by 1 base, with 8 bases between.

Only a few counts were recorded for this clone. V gene TRBV7-9 combines with J gene TRBJ2-1, with a possible D match to TRBD2 (5 bases). V lost 0 bases, J lost 3 bases, and 9 bases lay in between. CDR1 SEHNR and CDR2 FQNEAQ come from the germline V gene (reference sequence). The CDR3 sequence is 15 residues long. The CDR3, as DNA: TGTGCCAGCAGCTTAGCGGGAGCCAACTACAATGAGCAGTTCTTC. Translating it yields CASSLAGANYNEQFF.

The chain has TRBV30 and TRBJ2-2; 9 bases are shared with TRBD1. This CDR3 contains 14 residues. CDR1 is GTSNPN, CDR2 SVGIG, per germline (reference sequence). The J segment lost 6 bases and the V segment lost 0 bases, leaving 2 bases of the junction unmatched. This CDR3 reads CAWSVGTGPGELFF. The CDR3 DNA follows: TGTGCCTGGAGTGTCGGGACAGGGCCCGGGGAGCTGTTTTTT.

By share, this clone ranks as medium-sized. Other DNA sequences within the sample encode an identical CDR3. This chain connects TRBV19 to TRBJ1-1, with 8 nucleotides matching TRBD1. The V and J ends lost 5 bases and 0 bases, in that order; junction bases with no gene match: 2. CDR1 and CDR2 from the germline V gene are LNHDA and SQIVND (reference sequence). The CDR3 runs 14 residues. The CDR3 region is CASSLDRVNTEAFF. The CDR3 bases are TGTGCCAGTAGTTTGGACAGGGTGAACACTGAAGCTTTCTTT.

CDR3 loop: CASSLRPNEQYF. The CDR3 bases are TGTGCCAGCAGCCTGAGACCTAACGAGCAGTACTTC. The chain uses TRBV7-2 and TRBJ2-7; D is unresolved. Trimming took off 5 bases at V and 5 bases at J, with 10 bases between the two ends. Per the germline V gene, CDR1 is SGHTA and CDR2 is FQGNSA. This CDR3 comprises 12 residues.

This clone was seen more than once but under ten times. This chain connects TRBV25-1 to TRBJ1-4, with a possible D match to TRBD1 (6 bases). Per germline, CDR1 MGHDK and CDR2 SYGVNS. CDR3 length equals 15 residues. V lost 2 bases and J lost 4, with 11 bases in between. CDR3 residues: CASSESWGLNEKLFF. Here the CDR3 DNA reads TGTGCCAGCAGTGAAAGTTGGGGGCTTAATGAAAAACTGTTTTTT.

This clone was picked up a small number of times. The rearrangement uses TRBV5-1 and TRBJ1-3; no clear D. This CDR3 region has 15 residues. Trimming took off 4 bases at V and 0 bases at J, with 11 bases between the two ends. CDR1 is SGHRS, CDR2 YFSETQ, per germline. In nucleotides, the CDR3 is TGCGCCAGCAGCGAAGCGGGAAGCTCTGGAAACACCATATATTTT. This translates into CASSEAGSSGNTIYF.

The J gene is TRBJ1-2, the V gene TRBV6-5; a possible D gene is TRBD1 (6 bases). Trimming cost V 10 bases and J 8 bases, with 17 bases left between them. Germline assignment: CDR1 MNHEY and CDR2 SVGAGI. The length of the CDR3 is 12 residues. The CDR3 region has the DNA TGTGCCACCGGAGGGGGTTTATTGGGCTACACCTTC. It translates to CATGGGLLGYTF.

The chain is built from TRBV10-3 and TRBJ1-5; TRBD1 might be the D (5 bases). V gave up 2 bases and J gave up 6 bases, with 8 bases separating them. The CDR3 is 13 residues long. CDR1 is ENHRY and CDR2 is SYGVKD in the germline V gene. The CDR3 protein is CAISEGDFQPQHF. The DNA of the CDR3 is TGTGCCATCAGTGAGGGGGACTTTCAGCCCCAGCATTTT.

The chain couples TRBV7-9 to TRBJ2-1; maybe TRBD2 (7 bases). The CDR3 length is 16 residues. Germline values: CDR1 SEHNR, CDR2 FQNEAQ (reference sequence). With 2 bases removed from V and 8 bases from J, the gap between germline ends came to 19 bases. CDR3 region: CASSLLAAGAGDEQFF. The CDR3 bases are TGTGCCAGCAGCTTACTAGCGGCAGGGGCGGGGGATGAGCAGTTCTTC. The full variable domain, in which reference TRBV7-9 and TRBJ2-1 provide the parts outside the CDR3, is DTGVSQNPRHKITKRGQNVTFRCDPISEHNRLYWYRQTLGQGPEFLTYFQNEAQLEKSRLLSDRFSAERPKGSFSTLEIQRTEQGDSAMYLCASSLLAAGAGDEQFFGPGTRLTVL.

This chain joins TRBV30 and TRBJ2-5; 7 bases are a match to TRBD2. Germline CDR1 reads GTSNPN; CDR2 reads SVGIG (reference sequence). J gave up 1 base and V 2 bases, and 4 bases lay outside the gene matches. CDR3 length equals 14 residues. CDR3 residues: CAWSREGIQETQYF. CDR3 in DNA: TGTGCCTGGAGTAGGGAGGGTATCCAAGAGACCCAGTACTTC.

This clone is medium-sized. The V and J genes are TRBV7-9 and TRBJ2-7; unclear D gene. V was cut by 1 base and J by 2 bases, with 6 bases left in between. In germline, CDR1 is SEHNR, CDR2 FQNEAQ (reference sequence). The CDR3 has 13 amino acids. This CDR3 is CASSLDGPYEQYF. The CDR3 DNA reads TGTGCCAGCAGCTTAGACGGACCCTACGAGCAGTACTTC.

J is TRBJ2-1 and V is TRBV11-2; D call uncertain. The CDR3 spans 14 residues. The ends were cut back, 5 bases at V and 0 bases at J, with 8 bases in the middle. Germline V gene data show CDR1 as SGHAT and CDR2 as FQNNGV. Written as DNA, the CDR3 is TGTGCCAGCAGCCTGGGTAGCTCCTACAATGAGCAGTTCTTC. Amino acid sequence: CASSLGSSYNEQFF.

This chain connects TRBV29-1 to TRBJ2-3; TRBD1 matches at 9 bases. Germline V CDR1 and CDR2: SQVTM, ANQGSEA. The CDR3 totals 14 residues. With 4 bases clipped from V and 1 base from J, the junction kept 3 bases outside the gene matches. The DNA of the CDR3 is TGCAGCGTTGCTGACAGGGGGGGCACAGATACGCAGTATTTT. Protein sequence: CSVADRGGTDTQYF.

This clone occurred once. The chain recombines TRBV7-8 with TRBJ1-1; D is unresolved. The CDR3 has 14 amino acids. V lost 5 bases, J lost 0 bases, and 10 bases lay in between. Germline V gene lookup returns CDR1 SGHVS and CDR2 FQNEAQ. CDR3 sequence (DNA): TGTGCCAGCAGCCACCTGACACTGAACACTGAAGCTTTCTTT. Protein product: CASSHLTLNTEAFF. Complete variable domain (other parts from reference TRBV7-8 and TRBJ1-1): GAGVSQSPRYKVAKRGQDVALRCDPISGHVSLFWYQQALGQGPEFLTYFQNEAQLDKSGLPSDRFFAERPEGSVSTLKIQRTQQEDSAVYLCASSHLTLNTEAFFGQGTRLTVV.

The V gene is TRBV6-6, the J gene TRBJ2-3; 9 bases are a match to TRBD2. The J segment lost 3 bases and the V segment lost 6 bases, leaving 7 bases of the junction unmatched. The length of the CDR3 is 15 residues. CDR1 is MNHNY, CDR2 SVGAGI, per germline (reference sequence). The CDR3 spells CASSSAGGRTDTQYF. For the CDR3, the DNA is TGTGCCAGCAGCTCAGCGGGAGGTAGAACAGATACGCAGTATTTT.

The rearrangement uses TRBV5-6 and TRBJ2-1, with TRBD1 identical over 11 bases. This CDR3 has 15 residues. J lost 3 bases, V lost 5 bases, and 4 bases had no gene match. Germline assignment: CDR1 SGHDT and CDR2 YYEEEE. In DNA form, the CDR3 reads TGTGCCAGCAGGTGGACAGGGGGCAACTACAATGAGCAGTTCTTC. It translates to CASRWTGGNYNEQFF.

This rearrangement joins TRBV19 to TRBJ2-1; 9 positions agree with TRBD2. Germline V CDR1 and CDR2: LNHDA, SQIVND (reference sequence). J lost 4 bases, V lost 0 bases, and 4 bases had no gene match. This CDR3 is built from 16 residues. CDR3 protein: CASSIEASGAYNEQFF. The CDR3 coding sequence is TGTGCCAGTAGTATAGAGGCTAGCGGGGCTTACAATGAGCAGTTCTTC. Full variable domain (missing parts from reference TRBV19 and TRBJ2-1): DGGITQSPKYLFRKEGQNVTLSCEQNLNHDAMYWYRQDPGQGLRLIYYSQIVNDFQKGDIAEGYSVSREKKESFPLTVTSAQKNPTAFYLCASSIEASGAYNEQFFGPGTRLTVL.

V usage is TRBV4-2 and J usage is TRBJ2-3; D tentatively fits TRBD1 or TRBD2 (5 bases each). Germline V gives CDR1 LGHNA, CDR2 YNFKEQ. V lost 0 bases and J lost 2, with 6 bases in between. CDR3 length equals 14 residues. The CDR3: CASSQEGDTDTQYF. In nucleotides, the CDR3 is TGTGCCAGCAGCCAAGAGGGGGACACAGATACGCAGTATTTT.